This T cell receptor beta chain emerged from a study of OX40 agonist ivuxolimab in advanced cancers. The assay was immunoSEQ multiplex PCR, and TCRdb's table has in-frame clones only and misses some. Seen here are fewer than 75,000 clones, roughly nine tenths observed once, and the top ten hold 2% to 2.5%. V dropped 3 bases and J dropped 2 bases, with 5 bases sitting between them. The CDR3 covers 14 residues. Germline assignment: CDR1 MGHDK and CDR2 SYGVNS. This chain links TRBV25-1 with TRBJ1-6; D is unresolved. The clonotype comes from an adult with an advanced solid tumor such as melanoma, head and neck, liver or kidney cancer. The source was CD4+ or CD8+ T cells sorted from blood, collected in a trial of the OX40 agonist ivuxolimab. The chain's CDR3 is CASSDRPYNSPLHF. CDR3 DNA sequence: TGTGCCAGCAGTGACAGGCCCTATAATTCACCCCTCCACTTT. Supplemented by reference TRBV25-1 and TRBJ1-6, the full variable domain reads EADIYQTPRYLVIGTGKKITLECSQTMGHDKMYWYQQDPGMELHLIHYSYGVNSTEKGDLSSESTVSRIRTEHFPLTLESARPSHTSQYLCASSDRPYNSPLHFGNGTRLTVT.